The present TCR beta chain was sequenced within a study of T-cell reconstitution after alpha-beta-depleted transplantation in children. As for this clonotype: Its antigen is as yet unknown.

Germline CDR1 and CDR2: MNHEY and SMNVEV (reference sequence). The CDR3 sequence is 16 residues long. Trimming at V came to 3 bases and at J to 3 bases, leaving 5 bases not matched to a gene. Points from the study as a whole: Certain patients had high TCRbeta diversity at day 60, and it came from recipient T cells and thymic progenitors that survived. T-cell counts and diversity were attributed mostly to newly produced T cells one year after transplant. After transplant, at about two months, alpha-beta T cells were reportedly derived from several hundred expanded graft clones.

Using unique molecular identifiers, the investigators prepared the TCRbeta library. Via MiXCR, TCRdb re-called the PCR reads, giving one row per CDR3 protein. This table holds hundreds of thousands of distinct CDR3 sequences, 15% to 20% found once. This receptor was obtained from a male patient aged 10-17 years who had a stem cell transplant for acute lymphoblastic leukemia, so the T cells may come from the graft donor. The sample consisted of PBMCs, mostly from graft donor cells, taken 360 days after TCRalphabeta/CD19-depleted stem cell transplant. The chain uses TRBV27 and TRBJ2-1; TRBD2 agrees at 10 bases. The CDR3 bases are TGTGCCAGCAGTTTTCCTAGACTAGCGGGCTACAATGAGCAGTTCTTC. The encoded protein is CASSFPRLAGYNEQFF.